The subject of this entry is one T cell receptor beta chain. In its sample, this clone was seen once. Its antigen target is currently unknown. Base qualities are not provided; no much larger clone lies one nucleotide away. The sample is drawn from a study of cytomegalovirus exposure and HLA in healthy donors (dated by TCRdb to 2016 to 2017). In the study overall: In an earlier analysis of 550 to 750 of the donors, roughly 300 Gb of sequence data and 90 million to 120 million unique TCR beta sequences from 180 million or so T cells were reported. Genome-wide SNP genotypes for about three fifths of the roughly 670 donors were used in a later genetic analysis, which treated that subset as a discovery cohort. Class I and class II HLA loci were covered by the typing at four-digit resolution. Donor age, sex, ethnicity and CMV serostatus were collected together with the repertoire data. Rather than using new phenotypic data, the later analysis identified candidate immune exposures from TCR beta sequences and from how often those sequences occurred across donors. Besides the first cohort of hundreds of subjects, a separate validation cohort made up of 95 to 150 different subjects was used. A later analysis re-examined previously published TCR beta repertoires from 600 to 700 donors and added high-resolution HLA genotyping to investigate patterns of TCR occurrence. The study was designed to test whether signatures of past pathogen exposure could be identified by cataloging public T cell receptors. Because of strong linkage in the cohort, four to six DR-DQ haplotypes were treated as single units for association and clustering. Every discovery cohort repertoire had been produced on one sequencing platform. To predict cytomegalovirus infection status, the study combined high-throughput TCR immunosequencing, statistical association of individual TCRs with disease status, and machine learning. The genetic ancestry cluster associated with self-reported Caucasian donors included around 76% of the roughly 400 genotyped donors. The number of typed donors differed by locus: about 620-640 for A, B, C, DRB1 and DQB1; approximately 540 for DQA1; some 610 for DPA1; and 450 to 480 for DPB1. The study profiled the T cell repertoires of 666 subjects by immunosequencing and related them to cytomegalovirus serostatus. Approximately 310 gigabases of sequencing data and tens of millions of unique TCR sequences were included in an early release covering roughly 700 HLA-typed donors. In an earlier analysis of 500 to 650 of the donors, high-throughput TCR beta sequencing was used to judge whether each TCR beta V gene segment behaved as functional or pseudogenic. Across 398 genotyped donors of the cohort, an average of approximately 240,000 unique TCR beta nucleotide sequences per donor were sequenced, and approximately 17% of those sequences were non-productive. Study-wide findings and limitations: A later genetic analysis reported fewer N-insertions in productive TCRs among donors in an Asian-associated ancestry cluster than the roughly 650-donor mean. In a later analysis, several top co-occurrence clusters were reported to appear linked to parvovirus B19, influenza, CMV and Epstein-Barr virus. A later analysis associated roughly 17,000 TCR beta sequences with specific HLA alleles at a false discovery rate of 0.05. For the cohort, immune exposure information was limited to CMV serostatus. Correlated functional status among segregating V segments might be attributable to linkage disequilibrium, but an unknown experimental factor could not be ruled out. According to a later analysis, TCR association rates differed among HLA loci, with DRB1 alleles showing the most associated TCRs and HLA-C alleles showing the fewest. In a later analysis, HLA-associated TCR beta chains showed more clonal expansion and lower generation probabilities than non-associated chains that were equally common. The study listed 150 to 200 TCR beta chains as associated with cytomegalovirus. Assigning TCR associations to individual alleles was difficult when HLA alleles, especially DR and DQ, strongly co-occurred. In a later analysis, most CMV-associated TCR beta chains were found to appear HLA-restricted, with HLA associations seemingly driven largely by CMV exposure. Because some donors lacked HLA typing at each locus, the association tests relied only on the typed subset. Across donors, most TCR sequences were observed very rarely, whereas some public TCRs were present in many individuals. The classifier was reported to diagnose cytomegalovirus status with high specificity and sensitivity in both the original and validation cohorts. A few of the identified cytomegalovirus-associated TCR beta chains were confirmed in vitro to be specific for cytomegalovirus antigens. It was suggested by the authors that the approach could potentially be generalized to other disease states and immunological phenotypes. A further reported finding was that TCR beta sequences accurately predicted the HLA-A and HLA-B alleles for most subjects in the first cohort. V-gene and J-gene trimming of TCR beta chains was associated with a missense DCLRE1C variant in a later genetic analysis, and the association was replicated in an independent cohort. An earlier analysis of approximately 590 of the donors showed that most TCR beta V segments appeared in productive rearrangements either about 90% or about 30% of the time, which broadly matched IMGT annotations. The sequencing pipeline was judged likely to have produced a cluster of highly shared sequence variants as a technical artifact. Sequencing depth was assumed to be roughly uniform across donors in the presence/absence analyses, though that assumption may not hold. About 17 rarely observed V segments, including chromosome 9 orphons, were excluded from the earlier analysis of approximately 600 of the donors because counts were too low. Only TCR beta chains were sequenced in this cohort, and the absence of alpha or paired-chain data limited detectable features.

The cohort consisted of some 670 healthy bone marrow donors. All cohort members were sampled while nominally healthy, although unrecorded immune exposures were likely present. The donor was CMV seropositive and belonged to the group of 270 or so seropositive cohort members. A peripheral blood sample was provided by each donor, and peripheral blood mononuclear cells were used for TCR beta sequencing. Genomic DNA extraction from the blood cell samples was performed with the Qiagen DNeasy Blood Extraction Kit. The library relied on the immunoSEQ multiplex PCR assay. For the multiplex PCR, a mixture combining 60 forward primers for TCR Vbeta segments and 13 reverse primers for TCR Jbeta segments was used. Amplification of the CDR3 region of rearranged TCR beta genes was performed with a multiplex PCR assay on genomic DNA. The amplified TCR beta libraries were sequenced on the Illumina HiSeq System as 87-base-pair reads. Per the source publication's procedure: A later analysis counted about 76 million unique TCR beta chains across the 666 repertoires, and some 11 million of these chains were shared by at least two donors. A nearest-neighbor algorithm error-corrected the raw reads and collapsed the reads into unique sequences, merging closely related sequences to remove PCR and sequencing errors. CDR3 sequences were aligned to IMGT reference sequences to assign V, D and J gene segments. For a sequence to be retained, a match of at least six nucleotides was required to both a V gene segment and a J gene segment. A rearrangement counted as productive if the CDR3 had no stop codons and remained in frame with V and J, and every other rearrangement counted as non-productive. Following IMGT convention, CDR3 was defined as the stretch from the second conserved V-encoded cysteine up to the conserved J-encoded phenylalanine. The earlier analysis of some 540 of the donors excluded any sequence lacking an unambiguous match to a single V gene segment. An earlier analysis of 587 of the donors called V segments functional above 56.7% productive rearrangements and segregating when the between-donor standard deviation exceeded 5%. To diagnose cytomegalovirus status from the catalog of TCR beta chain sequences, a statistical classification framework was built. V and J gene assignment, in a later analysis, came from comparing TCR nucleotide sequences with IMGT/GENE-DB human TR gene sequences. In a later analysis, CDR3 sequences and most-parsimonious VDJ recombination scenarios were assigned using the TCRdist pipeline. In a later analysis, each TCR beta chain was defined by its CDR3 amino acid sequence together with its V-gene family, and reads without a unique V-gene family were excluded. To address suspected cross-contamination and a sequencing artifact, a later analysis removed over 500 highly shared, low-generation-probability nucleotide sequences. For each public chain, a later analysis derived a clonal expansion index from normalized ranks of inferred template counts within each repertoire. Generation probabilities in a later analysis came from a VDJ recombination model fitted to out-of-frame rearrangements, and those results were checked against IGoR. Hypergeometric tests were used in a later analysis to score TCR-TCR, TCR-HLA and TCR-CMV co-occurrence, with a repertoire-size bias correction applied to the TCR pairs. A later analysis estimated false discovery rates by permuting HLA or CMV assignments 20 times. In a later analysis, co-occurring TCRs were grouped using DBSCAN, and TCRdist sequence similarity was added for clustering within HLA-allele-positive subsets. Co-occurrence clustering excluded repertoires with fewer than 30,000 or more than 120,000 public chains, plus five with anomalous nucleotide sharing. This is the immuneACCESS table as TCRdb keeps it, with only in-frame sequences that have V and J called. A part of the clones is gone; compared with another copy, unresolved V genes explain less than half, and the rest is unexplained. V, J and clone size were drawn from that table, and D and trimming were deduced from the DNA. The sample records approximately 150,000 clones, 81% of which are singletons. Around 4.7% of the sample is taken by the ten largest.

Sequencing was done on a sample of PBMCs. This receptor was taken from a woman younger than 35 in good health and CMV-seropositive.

The nucleotide sequence is given as TGTGCCAGTAGTATATCGGGGGGAATCGGAACTGAAGCTTTCTTT. This translates into CASSISGGIGTEAFF. The rearrangement combines TRBV19 with TRBJ1-1; a weak D assignment points to TRBD1 (5 bases agree). The CDR1 and CDR2 encoded by the germline V gene (reference sequence) are LNHDA and SQIVND. The CDR3 spans 15 residues, from the cysteine through the phenylalanine. Here the CDR3 DNA is all that survives: 45 bases in frame from base 1. V lost 2 bases and J lost 5 bases; the stretch between them is 15 bases long.